The T cell receptor beta chain described here comes from a study of OX40 agonist ivuxolimab in advanced cancers. Enrollment shut out patients with autoimmune disease history or systemic immunosuppression. Measured with immunoSEQ multiplex PCR; TCRdb has only the in-frame clones, and not every one. The table lists 50,000 to 65,000 clones, 82% of them singletons, with 5% in the top ten. The CDR3 covers 12 residues. Trimming took off 1 base at V and 9 bases at J, with 11 bases between the two ends. The germline CDR1 and CDR2 sequences are SGHRS and YFSETQ. The sequence was obtained from an adult with an advanced solid tumor such as melanoma, head and neck, liver or kidney cancer. This chain uses TRBV5-1 with TRBJ2-7; D may match TRBD1 or TRBD2 (5 bases each). The sample was CD4+ or CD8+ T cells sorted from blood, taken in a trial of the OX40 agonist ivuxolimab. The CDR3 DNA reads TGCGCCAGCAGCTTGTTGGGGGAAGCGCAGTACTTC. Protein: CASSLLGEAQYF.